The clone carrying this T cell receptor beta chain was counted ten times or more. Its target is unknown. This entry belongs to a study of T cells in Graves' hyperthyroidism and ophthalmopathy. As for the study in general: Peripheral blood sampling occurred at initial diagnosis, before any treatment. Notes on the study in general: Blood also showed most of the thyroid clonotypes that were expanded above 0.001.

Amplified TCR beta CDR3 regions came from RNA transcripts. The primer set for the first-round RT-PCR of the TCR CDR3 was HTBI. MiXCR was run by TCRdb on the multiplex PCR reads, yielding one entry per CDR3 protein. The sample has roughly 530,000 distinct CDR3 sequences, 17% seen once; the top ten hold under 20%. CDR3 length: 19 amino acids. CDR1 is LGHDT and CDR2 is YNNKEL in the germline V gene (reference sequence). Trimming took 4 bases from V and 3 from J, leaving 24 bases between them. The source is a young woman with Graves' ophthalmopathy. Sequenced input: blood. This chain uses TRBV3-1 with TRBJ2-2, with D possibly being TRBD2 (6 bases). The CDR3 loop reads CASSRLYRGAERDTGELFF. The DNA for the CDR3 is TGTGCCAGCAGCCGCCTATATCGCGGGGCCGAGCGGGACACCGGGGAGCTGTTTTTT.